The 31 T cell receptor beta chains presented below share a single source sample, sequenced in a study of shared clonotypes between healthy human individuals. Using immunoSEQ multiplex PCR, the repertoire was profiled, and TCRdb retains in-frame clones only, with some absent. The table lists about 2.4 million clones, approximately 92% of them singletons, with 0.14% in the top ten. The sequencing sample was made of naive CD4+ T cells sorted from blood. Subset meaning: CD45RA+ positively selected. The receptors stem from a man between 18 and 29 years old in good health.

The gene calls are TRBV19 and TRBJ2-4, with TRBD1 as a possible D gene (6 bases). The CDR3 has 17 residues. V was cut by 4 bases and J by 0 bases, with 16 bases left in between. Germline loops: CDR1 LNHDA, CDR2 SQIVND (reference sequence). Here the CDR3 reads CASSTPNGQLAKNIQYF. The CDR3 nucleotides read TGTGCCAGTAGTACCCCTAACGGACAGTTAGCCAAAAACATTCAGTACTTC.

CDR3 residues: CASSLVGNPLDNEQFF. The CDR3 coding sequence is TGCGCCAGCAGCTTGGTAGGAAACCCCCTTGACAATGAGCAGTTCTTC. This chain links TRBV5-1 with TRBJ2-1; D call uncertain. The germline V gene has CDR1 SGHRS and CDR2 YFSETQ. The CDR3 spans 16 residues. Trimming shortened V by 0 bases and J by 5 bases, and 15 bases separated the two germline ends.

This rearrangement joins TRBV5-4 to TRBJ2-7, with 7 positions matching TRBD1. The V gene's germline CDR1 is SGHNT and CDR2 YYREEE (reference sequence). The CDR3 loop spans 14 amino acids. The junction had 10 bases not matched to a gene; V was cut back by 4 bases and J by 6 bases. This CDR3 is CASSPGQVHGEQYF. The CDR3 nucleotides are TGTGCCAGCAGCCCTGGACAGGTCCACGGCGAGCAGTACTTC.

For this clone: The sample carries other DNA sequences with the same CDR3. CDR3 sequence (DNA): TGTGCCAGCAGCCTCGGGGGCGCGAACTACGAGCAGTACTTC. This codes for CASSLGGANYEQYF. This sequence joins TRBV5-4 and TRBJ2-7; either TRBD1 or TRBD2 may supply D (6 bases each). CDR1 and CDR2 (germline): SGHNT, YYREEE (reference sequence). The CDR3 contains 14 residues. Trimming left V 4 bases short and J 3 bases short, with 14 bases between.

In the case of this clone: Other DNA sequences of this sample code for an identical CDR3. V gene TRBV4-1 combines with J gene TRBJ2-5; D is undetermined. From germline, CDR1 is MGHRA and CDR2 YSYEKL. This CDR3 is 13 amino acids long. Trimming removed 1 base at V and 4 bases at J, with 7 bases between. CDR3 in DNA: TGCGCCAGCAGCCAAGGGAATCGAGAGACCCAGTACTTC. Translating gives CASSQGNRETQYF.

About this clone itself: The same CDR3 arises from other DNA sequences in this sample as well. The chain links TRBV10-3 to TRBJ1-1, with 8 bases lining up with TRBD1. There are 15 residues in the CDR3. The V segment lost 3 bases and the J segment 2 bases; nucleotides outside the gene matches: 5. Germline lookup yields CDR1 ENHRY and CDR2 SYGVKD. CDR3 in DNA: TGTGCCATCAGTGAAAGCCCAGGGGGCAACACTGAAGCTTTCTTT. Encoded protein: CAISESPGGNTEAFF.

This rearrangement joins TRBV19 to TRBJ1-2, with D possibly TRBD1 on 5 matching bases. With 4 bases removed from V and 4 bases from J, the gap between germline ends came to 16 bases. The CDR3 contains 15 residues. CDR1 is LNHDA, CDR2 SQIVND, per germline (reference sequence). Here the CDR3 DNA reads TGTGCCAGTAGTAAAGCCGACAAAGGGGCCTATGGCTACACCTTC. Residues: CASSKADKGAYGYTF.

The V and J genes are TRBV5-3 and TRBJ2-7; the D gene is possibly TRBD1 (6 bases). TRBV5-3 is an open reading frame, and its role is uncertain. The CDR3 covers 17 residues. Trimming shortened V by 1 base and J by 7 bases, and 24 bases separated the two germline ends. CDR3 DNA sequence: TGTGCCAGAAGCTTGACCGGGACGGACAGTTTGATGAGGGAGCAGTACTTC. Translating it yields CARSLTGTDSLMREQYF.

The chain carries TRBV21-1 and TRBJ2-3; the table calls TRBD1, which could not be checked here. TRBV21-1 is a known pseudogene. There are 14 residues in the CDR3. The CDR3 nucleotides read TGTGCCAGCACCAGACAGGGCCGCACAGATACGCAGTATTTT. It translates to CASTRQGRTDTQYF.

The CDR3 nucleotides are TGTGCCAGCAGTTACGGCGGACCCGTGGACGAGCAGTACTTC. Residues: CASSYGGPVDEQYF. V gene TRBV6-5 combines with J gene TRBJ2-7; D uncertain. The germline V and J ends were trimmed by 2 bases and 5 bases, with 13 bases remaining between them. This CDR3 region has 14 residues. Germline loops: CDR1 MNHEY, CDR2 SVGAGI.

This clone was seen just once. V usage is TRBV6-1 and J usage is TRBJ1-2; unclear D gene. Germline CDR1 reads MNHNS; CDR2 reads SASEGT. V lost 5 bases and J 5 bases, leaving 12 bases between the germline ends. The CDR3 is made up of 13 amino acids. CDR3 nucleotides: TGTGCCAGCAGTTTCCGGGCCACTTATGGCTACACCTTC. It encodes CASSFRATYGYTF.

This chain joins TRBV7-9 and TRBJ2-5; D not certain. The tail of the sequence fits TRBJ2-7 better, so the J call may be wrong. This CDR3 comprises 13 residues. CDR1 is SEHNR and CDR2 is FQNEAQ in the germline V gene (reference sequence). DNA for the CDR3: TGTGCCAGCAGCTTTTGGCAGATCGACGAGCAGTACTTC. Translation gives CASSFWQIDEQYF.

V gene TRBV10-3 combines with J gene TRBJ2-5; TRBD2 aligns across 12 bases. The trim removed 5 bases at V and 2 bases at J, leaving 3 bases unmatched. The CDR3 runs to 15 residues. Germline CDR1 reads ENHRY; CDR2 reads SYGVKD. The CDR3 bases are TGTGCCATCAGTCGGACTAGCGGGGATCAAGAGACCCAGTACTTC. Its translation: CAISRTSGDQETQYF.

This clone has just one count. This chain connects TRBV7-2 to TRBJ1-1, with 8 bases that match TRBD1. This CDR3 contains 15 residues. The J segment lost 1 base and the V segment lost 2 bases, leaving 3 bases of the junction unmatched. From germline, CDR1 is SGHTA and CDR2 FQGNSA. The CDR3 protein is CASSLTGQGNTEAFF. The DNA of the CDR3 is TGTGCCAGCAGCTTAACAGGACAGGGGAACACTGAAGCTTTCTTT.

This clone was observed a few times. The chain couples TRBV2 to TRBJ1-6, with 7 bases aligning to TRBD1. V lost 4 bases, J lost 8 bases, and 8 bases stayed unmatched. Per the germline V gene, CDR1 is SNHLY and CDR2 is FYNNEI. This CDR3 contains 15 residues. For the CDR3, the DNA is TGTGCCAGCAGTGTGTACAGGGGAGAGGATTCACCCCTCCACTTT. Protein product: CASSVYRGEDSPLHF.

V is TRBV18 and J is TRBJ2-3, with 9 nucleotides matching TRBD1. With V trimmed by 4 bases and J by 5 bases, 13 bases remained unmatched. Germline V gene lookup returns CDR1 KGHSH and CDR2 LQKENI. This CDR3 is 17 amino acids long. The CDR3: CASSRQTGTGLEDTQYF. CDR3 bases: TGTGCCAGCTCACGCCAAACGGGGACAGGGCTGGAAGATACGCAGTATTTT.

The CDR3 loop reads CASSYLTGARDGYTF. CDR3 coding DNA: TGTGCCAGCAGTTACCTGACAGGGGCAAGAGATGGCTACACCTTC. The rearrangement uses TRBV6-5 and TRBJ1-2, with 8 bases matching TRBD1. V shed 2 bases, J shed 6 bases, and the junction held 8 bases outside the gene matches. CDR3 size: 15 residues. CDR1 and CDR2 from the germline V gene are MNHEY and SVGAGI.

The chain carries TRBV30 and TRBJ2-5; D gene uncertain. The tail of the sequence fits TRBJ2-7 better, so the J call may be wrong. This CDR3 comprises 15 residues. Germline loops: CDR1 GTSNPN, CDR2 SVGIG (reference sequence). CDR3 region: CAWTRPWAVAHEQYF. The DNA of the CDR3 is TGTGCCTGGACCAGGCCTTGGGCAGTCGCCCACGAGCAGTACTTC.

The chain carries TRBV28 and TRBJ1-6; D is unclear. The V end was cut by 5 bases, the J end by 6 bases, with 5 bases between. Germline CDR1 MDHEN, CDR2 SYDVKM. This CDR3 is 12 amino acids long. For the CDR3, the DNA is TGTGCCAGCAGTCGACTTAATTCACCCCTCCACTTT. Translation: CASSRLNSPLHF.

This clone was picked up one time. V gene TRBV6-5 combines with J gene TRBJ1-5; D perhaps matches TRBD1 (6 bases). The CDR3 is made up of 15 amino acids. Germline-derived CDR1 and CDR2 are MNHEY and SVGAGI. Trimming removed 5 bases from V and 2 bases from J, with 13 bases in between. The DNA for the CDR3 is TGTGCCAGCAGTAAACAGGGCTCTGGCAATCAGCCCCAGCATTTT. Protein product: CASSKQGSGNQPQHF.

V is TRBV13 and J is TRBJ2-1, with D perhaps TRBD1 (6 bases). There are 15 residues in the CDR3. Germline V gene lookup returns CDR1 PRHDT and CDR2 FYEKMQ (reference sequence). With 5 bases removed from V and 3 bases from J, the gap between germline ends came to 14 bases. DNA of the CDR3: TGTGCCAGCAGCCCAGGGGCTTTGCACTACAATGAGCAGTTCTTC. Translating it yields CASSPGALHYNEQFF.

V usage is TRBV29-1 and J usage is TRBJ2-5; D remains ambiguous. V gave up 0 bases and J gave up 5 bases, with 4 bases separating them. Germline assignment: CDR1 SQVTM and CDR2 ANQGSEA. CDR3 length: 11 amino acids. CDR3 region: CSVEEGETQYF. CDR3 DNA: TGCAGCGTTGAAGAAGGGGAGACCCAGTACTTC.

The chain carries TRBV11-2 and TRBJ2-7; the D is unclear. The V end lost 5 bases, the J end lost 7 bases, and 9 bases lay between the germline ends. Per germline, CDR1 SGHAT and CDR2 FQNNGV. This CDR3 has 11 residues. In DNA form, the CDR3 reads TGTGCCAGCAGCCCGGCCGGGGAGCAGTACTTC. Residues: CASSPAGEQYF.

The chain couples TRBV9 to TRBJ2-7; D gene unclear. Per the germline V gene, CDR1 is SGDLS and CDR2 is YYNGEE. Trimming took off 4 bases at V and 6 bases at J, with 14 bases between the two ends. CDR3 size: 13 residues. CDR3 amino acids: CASSPASSLEQYF. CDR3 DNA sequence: TGTGCCAGCAGCCCAGCAAGTTCTCTCGAGCAGTACTTC.

CDR3 protein: CSVSGDSFTGELFF. The CDR3 region has the DNA TGCAGCGTTTCCGGGGACTCTTTCACCGGGGAGCTGTTTTTT. The rearrangement joins TRBV29-1 to TRBJ2-2; D is possibly TRBD2 (6 bases). With 5 bases removed from V and 4 bases from J, the gap between germline ends came to 14 bases. Per germline, CDR1 SQVTM and CDR2 ANQGSEA. This CDR3 is built from 14 residues.

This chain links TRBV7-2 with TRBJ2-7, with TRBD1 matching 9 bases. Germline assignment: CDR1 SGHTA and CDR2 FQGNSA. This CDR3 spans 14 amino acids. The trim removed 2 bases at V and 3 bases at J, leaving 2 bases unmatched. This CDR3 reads CASSLPGQGYEQYF. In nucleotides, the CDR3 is TGTGCCAGCAGCTTACCGGGACAGGGCTACGAGCAGTACTTC.

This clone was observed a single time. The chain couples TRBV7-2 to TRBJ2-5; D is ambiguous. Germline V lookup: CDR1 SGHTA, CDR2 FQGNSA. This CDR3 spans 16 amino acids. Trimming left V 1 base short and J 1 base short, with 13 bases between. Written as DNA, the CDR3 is TGTGCCAGCAGCTTAGTGATCGTTTCCTTCCAAGAGACCCAGTACTTC. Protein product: CASSLVIVSFQETQYF.

The CDR3 nucleotides read TGCGCCAGCAGCCAAGGGGACAGGGAGCAAGAGACCCAGTACTTC. It specifies CASSQGDREQETQYF. The rearrangement uses TRBV4-3 and TRBJ2-5, with 9 bases fitting TRBD1. Germline assignment: CDR1 LGHNA and CDR2 YSLEER. The J segment lost 2 bases and the V segment lost 1 base, leaving 2 bases of the junction unmatched. CDR3 size: 15 residues.

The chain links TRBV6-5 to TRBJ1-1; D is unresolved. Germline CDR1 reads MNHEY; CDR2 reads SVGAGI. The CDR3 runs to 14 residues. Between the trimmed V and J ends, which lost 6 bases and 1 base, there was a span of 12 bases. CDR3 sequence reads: CASREPQANTEAFF. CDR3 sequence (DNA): TGTGCCAGCAGGGAACCCCAGGCGAACACTGAAGCTTTCTTT.

This CDR3 is CASSDGMNYGYTF. DNA of the CDR3: TGTGCCAGCAGTGACGGCATGAACTATGGCTACACCTTC. The chain carries TRBV6-1 and TRBJ1-2; D ambiguous. Germline V lookup: CDR1 MNHNS, CDR2 SASEGT. The CDR3 consists of 13 residues. Trimming removed 3 bases from V and 2 bases from J, with 7 bases in between.

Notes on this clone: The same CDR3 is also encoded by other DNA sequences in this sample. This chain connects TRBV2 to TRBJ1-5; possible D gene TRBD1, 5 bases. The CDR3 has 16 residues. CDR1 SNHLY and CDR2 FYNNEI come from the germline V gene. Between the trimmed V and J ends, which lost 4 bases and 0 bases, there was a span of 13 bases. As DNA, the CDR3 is TGTGCCAGCAGTGGTGGGACTGGGAGTAGCAATCAGCCCCAGCATTTT. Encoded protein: CASSGGTGSSNQPQHF. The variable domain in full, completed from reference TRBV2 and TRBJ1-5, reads EPEVTQTPSHQVTQMGQEVILRCVPISNHLYFYWYRQILGQKVEFLVSFYNNEISEKSEIFDDQFSVERPDGSNFTLKIRSTKLEDSAMYFCASSGGTGSSNQPQHFGDGTRLSIL.